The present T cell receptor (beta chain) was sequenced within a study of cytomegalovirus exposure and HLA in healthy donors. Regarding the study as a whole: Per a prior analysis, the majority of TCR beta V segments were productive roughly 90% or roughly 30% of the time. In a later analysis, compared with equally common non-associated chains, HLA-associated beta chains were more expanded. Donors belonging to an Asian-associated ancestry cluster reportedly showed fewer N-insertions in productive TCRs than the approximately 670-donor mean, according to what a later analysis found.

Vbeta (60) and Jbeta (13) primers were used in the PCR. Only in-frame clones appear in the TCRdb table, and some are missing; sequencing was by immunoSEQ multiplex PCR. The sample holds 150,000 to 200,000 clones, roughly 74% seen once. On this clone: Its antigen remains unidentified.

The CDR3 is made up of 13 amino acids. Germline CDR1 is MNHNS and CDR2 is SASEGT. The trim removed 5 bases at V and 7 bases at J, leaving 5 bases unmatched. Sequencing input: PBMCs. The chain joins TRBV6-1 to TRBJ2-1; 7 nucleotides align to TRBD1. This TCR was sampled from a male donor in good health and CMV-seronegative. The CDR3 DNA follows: TGTGCCAGCAGTATAATACAGGGGAATGAGCAGTTCTTC. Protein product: CASSIIQGNEQFF.